Below, 18 T cell receptor beta chains from the same sample are listed, as sequenced in a study of blood T cell repertoires in COVID-19. Libraries were prepared by immunoSEQ multiplex PCR; TCRdb keeps only in-frame clonotypes and omits some of them. The sample lists more than 400,000 clones; about nine tenths were seen once. The sequencing sample was made of PBMCs or T cells enriched from blood (not recorded which). These receptors were collected from a woman aged 18-29 years who had recovered from COVID-19.

The rearrangement links TRBV28 to TRBJ2-4, with TRBD2 as a possible D gene (7 bases). The CDR3 covers 16 residues. Trimming left V 8 bases short and J 0 bases short, with 17 bases between. Germline CDR1 is MDHEN and CDR2 is SYDVKM. DNA of the CDR3: TGTGCCAGCGGCCGCGGGGGCGAGATAGCCAAAAACATTCAGTACTTC. It translates to CASGRGGEIAKNIQYF.

The chain carries TRBV19 and TRBJ1-2; D is perhaps TRBD1 (5 bases). The germline CDR1 and CDR2 sequences are LNHDA and SQIVND (reference sequence). The V gene lost 0 bases and the J gene lost 6 bases, with 14 bases spanning the gap. This CDR3 is built from 15 residues. CDR3: CASSIEGRTRDGYTF. In DNA, the CDR3 is TGTGCCAGTAGTATAGAGGGCAGGACAAGGGATGGCTACACCTTC.

This chain joins TRBV19 and TRBJ2-1; a weak D match, TRBD2 (6 bases). The CDR3 covers 15 residues. Germline CDR1 reads LNHDA; CDR2 reads SQIVND (reference sequence). The V gene lost 3 bases and the J gene lost 4 bases, with 13 bases spanning the gap. CDR3 bases: TGTGCCAGTAGTATTGGAGGGTACTTGTACAATGAGCAGTTCTTC. Translated: CASSIGGYLYNEQFF.

The chain recombines TRBV3-1 (or the pseudogene TRBV3-2) with TRBJ2-2; 13 positions match TRBD2. CDR1 LGHDT and CDR2 YNNKEL come from the germline V gene (reference sequence). The CDR3 sequence is 20 residues long. After removal of 2 bases from V and 0 bases from J, the junction contained 9 bases not matched to a gene. The CDR3 bases are TGTGCCAGCAGCCAAATGGGTATGACTAGCGGGGGGACGAACACCGGGGAGCTGTTTTTT. Translating it yields CASSQMGMTSGGTNTGELFF.

This clone was seen just once. V gene TRBV28 combines with J gene TRBJ2-5, with a tentative D call TRBD2 (6 bases). V lost 5 bases, J lost 5 bases, and 33 bases lay in between. This CDR3 region has 20 residues. Germline lookup yields CDR1 MDHEN and CDR2 SYDVKM. The chain's CDR3 is CASSPADYRGVRVFGETQYF. The CDR3 DNA reads TGTGCCAGCAGTCCGGCGGACTACCGGGGAGTAAGGGTTTTCGGGGAGACCCAGTACTTC.

The chain carries TRBV5-1 and TRBJ1-4, with D uncertain. CDR3 length equals 12 residues. Trimming removed 0 bases from V and 7 bases from J, with 4 bases in between. From germline, CDR1 is SGHRS and CDR2 YFSETQ. The CDR3 DNA reads TGCGCCAGCAGCTTGGACACTGAAAAACTGTTTTTT. It specifies CASSLDTEKLFF.

The chain recombines TRBV9 with TRBJ1-6; D gene ambiguous. V was clipped by 3 bases and J by 7 bases, with 14 bases between them. This CDR3 spans 15 amino acids. Looked up from germline, CDR1 is SGDLS and CDR2 is YYNGEE. In DNA, the CDR3 is TGTGCCAGCAGCGGCACTGGGCAGCCGAATTCACCCCTCCACTTT. This encodes CASSGTGQPNSPLHF.

The V and J genes are TRBV4-1 and TRBJ1-2, with D perhaps TRBD1 (6 bases). The CDR3 spans 13 residues. V was trimmed by 2 bases and J by 7 bases, leaving 11 bases between them. Germline values: CDR1 MGHRA, CDR2 YSYEKL. The CDR3 sequence is CASSQLGGVGYTF. CDR3 nucleotides: TGCGCCAGCAGCCAACTAGGGGGAGTTGGCTACACCTTC.

The gene calls are TRBV14 and TRBJ2-3; a possible D gene is TRBD2 (6 bases). Trimming removed 4 bases from V and 8 bases from J, with 16 bases in between. The CDR3 extends over 14 amino acids. The germline gives CDR1 SGHDN, CDR2 FVKESK. The CDR3 sequence: CASSPGDSGGTQYF. In DNA, the CDR3 is TGTGCCAGCAGCCCAGGAGATAGCGGAGGTACGCAGTATTTT. Based on the CDR3 plus reference TRBV14 and TRBJ2-3, the full variable domain is EAGVTQFPSHSVIEKGQTVTLRCDPISGHDNLYWYRRVMGKEIKFLLHFVKESKQDESGMPNNRFLAERTGGTYSTLKVQPAELEDSGVYFCASSPGDSGGTQYFGPGTRLTVL.

This rearrangement joins TRBV4-1 to TRBJ2-1; 10 positions match TRBD2. Per the germline V gene, CDR1 is MGHRA and CDR2 is YSYEKL. The CDR3 has 15 amino acids. V lost 6 bases and J lost 3; bases outside the gene matches: 5. CDR3 loop: CASSLLAGHYNEQFF. In DNA form, the CDR3 reads TGCGCCAGCAGTCTACTAGCGGGGCACTACAATGAGCAGTTCTTC.

The CDR3 DNA reads as TGTGCCAGCTCACCTGTTGGGGGCAGAAACTACGAGCAGTACTTC. Amino acids: CASSPVGGRNYEQYF. The genes are TRBV18 and TRBJ2-7; possible D gene TRBD1, 6 bases. The CDR3 contains 15 residues. V lost 3 bases and J 3 bases, leaving 15 bases between the germline ends. Germline CDR1 reads KGHSH; CDR2 reads LQKENI.

This chain joins TRBV10-1 and TRBJ2-1; TRBD2 matches at 9 bases. Germline V gene data show CDR1 as WNHNN and CDR2 as SYGVQD (reference sequence). V shed 4 bases, J shed 2 bases, and the junction held 0 bases outside the gene matches. The CDR3 contains 14 residues. DNA of the CDR3: TGCGCCAGCAGTGGCGGGGGGGCCTACAATGAGCAGTTCTTC. Its translation is CASSGGGAYNEQFF.

The chain recombines TRBV30 with TRBJ1-1; 10 bases agree with TRBD1. Germline V gives CDR1 GTSNPN, CDR2 SVGIG (reference sequence). J lost 8 bases, V lost 1 base, and 4 bases had no gene match. This CDR3 region has 13 residues. The CDR3 nucleotides read TGTGCCTGGAGTGGCCTGGGACAGGGGGAAGCTTTCTTT. It yields the protein CAWSGLGQGEAFF.

The V and J genes are TRBV6-5 and TRBJ2-1; a possible D gene is TRBD1 (6 bases). The CDR3 extends over 15 amino acids. Trimming left V 5 bases short and J 4 bases short, with 15 bases between. Germline assignment: CDR1 MNHEY and CDR2 SVGAGI. The CDR3 DNA is TGTGCCAGCAGTCTTCGACAGGTCACTTACAATGAGCAGTTCTTC. This sequence encodes CASSLRQVTYNEQFF.

The chain carries TRBV7-8 and TRBJ1-2; maybe TRBD1 (6 bases). Trimming removed 1 base from V and 0 bases from J, with 9 bases in between. The CDR3 is 15 amino acids. The germline gives CDR1 SGHVS, CDR2 FQNEAQ. The CDR3 here is CASSLEGHPNYGYTF. The DNA of the CDR3 is TGTGCCAGCAGCTTAGAGGGACACCCTAACTATGGCTACACCTTC.

The sample holds one count of this clone. The chain carries TRBV14 and TRBJ2-7; 8 bases map to TRBD1. Germline CDR1 and CDR2: SGHDN and FVKESK. V lost 0 bases and J lost 5; bases outside the gene matches: 6. This CDR3 has 15 residues. The CDR3 region is CASSQETGVVHEQYF. CDR3 bases: TGTGCCAGCAGCCAAGAGACAGGGGTCGTCCACGAGCAGTACTTC.

The chain couples TRBV14 to TRBJ1-2; 10 nucleotides align to TRBD1. Germline V gene lookup returns CDR1 SGHDN and CDR2 FVKESK. CDR3 length equals 14 residues. V lost 4 bases and J lost 4; bases outside the gene matches: 3. The CDR3: CASSLRQGAYGYTF. CDR3 coding DNA: TGTGCCAGCAGCCTTAGACAGGGGGCCTATGGCTACACCTTC.

The chain carries TRBV6-5 and TRBJ2-5, with D possibly TRBD2 on 5 matching bases. The germline V gene has CDR1 MNHEY and CDR2 SVGAGI. The V gene lost 5 bases and the J gene lost 2 bases, with 9 bases spanning the gap. The CDR3 is made up of 13 amino acids. CDR3 bases: TGTGCCAGCAGTATAGCGAGGCAAGAGACCCAGTACTTC. Translation gives CASSIARQETQYF.